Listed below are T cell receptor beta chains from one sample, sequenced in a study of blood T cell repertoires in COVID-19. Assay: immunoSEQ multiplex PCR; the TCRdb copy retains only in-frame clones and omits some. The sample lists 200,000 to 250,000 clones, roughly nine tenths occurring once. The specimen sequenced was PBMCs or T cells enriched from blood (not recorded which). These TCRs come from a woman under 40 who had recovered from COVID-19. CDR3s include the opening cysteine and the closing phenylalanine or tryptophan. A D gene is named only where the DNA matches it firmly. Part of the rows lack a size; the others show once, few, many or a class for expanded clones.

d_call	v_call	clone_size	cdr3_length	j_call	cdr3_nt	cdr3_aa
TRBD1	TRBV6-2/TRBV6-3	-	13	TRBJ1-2	TGTGCCAGCAGCGATTCCGGGACAGGTGGCTACACCTTC	CASSDSGTGGYTF
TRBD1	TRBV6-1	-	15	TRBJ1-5	TGTGCCAGCAGTGAGATAACAGGGGCGGGTCAGCCCCAGCATTTT	CASSEITGAGQPQHF
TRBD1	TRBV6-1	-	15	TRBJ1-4	TGTGCCAGCAGTGACCCGGGACAGCCTAATGAAAAACTGTTTTTT	CASSDPGQPNEKLFF
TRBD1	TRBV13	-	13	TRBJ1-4	TGTGCCAGCAGCTTACACAGGGGAGAAAAACTGTTTTTT	CASSLHRGEKLFF
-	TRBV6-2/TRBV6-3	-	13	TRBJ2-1	TGTGCCAGCAGCCTAAATCAGTACAATGAGCAGTTCTTC	CASSLNQYNEQFF
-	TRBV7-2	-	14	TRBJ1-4	TGTGCCAGCAGCTTATTAGGGGTAAATGAAAAACTGTTTTTT	CASSLLGVNEKLFF
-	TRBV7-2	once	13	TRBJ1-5	TGTGCCAGCAGCACGGACAGAGATCAGCCCCAGCATTTT	CASSTDRDQPQHF
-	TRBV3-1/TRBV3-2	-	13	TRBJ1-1	TGTGCCAGCAGCCAGACAGACGACACTGAAGCTTTCTTT	CASSQTDDTEAFF
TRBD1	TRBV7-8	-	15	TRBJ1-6	TGTGCCAGCAGTATGACAGGGCAAATTAATTCACCCCTCCACTTT	CASSMTGQINSPLHF
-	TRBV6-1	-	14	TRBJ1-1	TGTGCCAGCAGTGAAATAAACAGGAACACTGAAGCTTTCTTT	CASSEINRNTEAFF
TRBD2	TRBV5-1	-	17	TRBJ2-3	TGCGCCAGCAGCCGCGGCGTGAGCGGGGGGGCTGAAGATACGCAGTATTTT	CASSRGVSGGAEDTQYF
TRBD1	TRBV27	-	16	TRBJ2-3	TGTGCCAGCAGTTTCGGTAACAGGGGTGTAACAGATACGCAGTATTTT	CASSFGNRGVTDTQYF
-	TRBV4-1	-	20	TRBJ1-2	TGCGCCAGCAGCCAAGATCCGCGACAGGTCGTTCGTTTTGGTAACTATGGCTACACCTTC	CASSQDPRQVVRFGNYGYTF
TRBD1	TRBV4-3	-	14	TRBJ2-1	TGCGCCAGCAGCTCCTGGACAGGGTCCAATGAGCAGTTCTTC	CASSSWTGSNEQFF
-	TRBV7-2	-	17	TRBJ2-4	TGTGCCAGCAGCTTAGCGGCACAGGGTGGGGGGGAAAACATTCAGTACTTC	CASSLAAQGGGENIQYF
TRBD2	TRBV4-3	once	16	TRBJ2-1	TGCGCCAGCAGCCAAGACCCCATGGCGGGGGGCAATGAGCAGTTCTTC	CASSQDPMAGGNEQFF
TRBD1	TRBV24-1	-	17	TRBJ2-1	TGTGCCACCAGTGACAACATGGGACAGGGTAGTCACAATGAGCAGTTCTTC	CATSDNMGQGSHNEQFF
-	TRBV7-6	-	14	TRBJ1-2	TGTGCCAGCAGCCCCAGCGGGGGGGCGCACGGCTACACCTTC	CASSPSGGAHGYTF
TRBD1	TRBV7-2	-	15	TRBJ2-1	TGTGCCAGCAGCTTAGCTGGGACAGGCTACATAGAGCAGTTCTTC	CASSLAGTGYIEQFF
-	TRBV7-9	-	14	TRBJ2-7	TGTGCCAGCAGCTTACGCGGGGCGTACCACGAGCAGTACTTC	CASSLRGAYHEQYF
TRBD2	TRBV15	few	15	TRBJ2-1	TGTGCCACCAGCAGAGAACGGGGGGACTCGGGTGAGCAGTTCTTC	CATSRERGDSGEQFF
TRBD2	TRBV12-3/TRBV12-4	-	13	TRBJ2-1	TGTGCCAGCGTACTAGCGGGGATAAATGAGCAGTTCTTC	CASVLAGINEQFF
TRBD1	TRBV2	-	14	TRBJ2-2	TGTGCCAGCAGCCCCCAGGGGGCTGCCGGGGAGCTGTTTTTT	CASSPQGAAGELFF
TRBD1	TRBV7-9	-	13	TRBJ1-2	TGTGCCAGCAGCTTAGTGGCAGGGGGAGGCTACACCTTC	CASSLVAGGGYTF
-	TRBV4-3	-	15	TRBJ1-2	TGCGCCAGCAGCCAAGAAGGTACAGGGAGGGATGGCTACACCTTC	CASSQEGTGRDGYTF
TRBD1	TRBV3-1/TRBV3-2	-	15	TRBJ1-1	TGTGCCAGCAGCCAAGAAGACAGGGGGAACACTGAAGCTTTCTTT	CASSQEDRGNTEAFF
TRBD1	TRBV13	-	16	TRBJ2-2	TGTGCCAGCAGCCCGGGACAGGGGGCCTACACCGGGGAGCTGTTTTTT	CASSPGQGAYTGELFF
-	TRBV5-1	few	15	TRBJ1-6	TGCGCCAGCAGCTTGGCGGGGGGTAATAGCTCACCCCTCCACTTT	CASSLAGGNSSPLHF
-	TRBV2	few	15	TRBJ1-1	TGTGCCAGCAGACCATTTGGACAGCCGAACACTGAAGCTTTCTTT	CASRPFGQPNTEAFF
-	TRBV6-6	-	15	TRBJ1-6	TGTGCCAGCAGTTATCGCCCGACAGGAGGTTCACCCCTCCACTTT	CASSYRPTGGSPLHF
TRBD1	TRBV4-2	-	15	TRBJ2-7	TGTGCCAGCTCCTCACGTCAGGGGGACAACTACGAGCAGTACTTC	CASSSRQGDNYEQYF
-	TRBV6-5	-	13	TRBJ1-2	TGTGCCAGCAGTTCGACATGGAACTATGGCTACACCTTC	CASSSTWNYGYTF
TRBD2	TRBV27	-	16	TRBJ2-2	TGTGCCAGCACCCCTAGGAGCGGGGGGACCACCGGGGAGCTGTTTTTT	CASTPRSGGTTGELFF
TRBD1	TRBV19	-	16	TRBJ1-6	TGTGCCAGTAGTTTGCGACCGGGACAGATTAATTCACCCCTCCACTTT	CASSLRPGQINSPLHF
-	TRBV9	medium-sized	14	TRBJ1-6	TGTGCCAGCAGCGTAGCTTACAGGGATTCACCCCTCCACTTT	CASSVAYRDSPLHF
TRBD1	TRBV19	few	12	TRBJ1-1	TGTGCCAGTAGGTCACAGGGGGCTAAAGCTTTCTTT	CASRSQGAKAFF
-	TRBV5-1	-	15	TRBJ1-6	TGCGCCAGCAGGGTGGAGTTGTCCTATAATTCACCCCTCCACTTT	CASRVELSYNSPLHF
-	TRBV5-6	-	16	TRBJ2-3	TGTGCCAGCAGCTTGGTTGGGGGGACCTTCACAGATACGCAGTATTTT	CASSLVGGTFTDTQYF
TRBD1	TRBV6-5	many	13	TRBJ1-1	TGTGCCAGCAGCATACAGGGGGCTACTGAAGCTTTCTTT	CASSIQGATEAFF
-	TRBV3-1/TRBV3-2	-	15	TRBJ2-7	TGTGCCAGCAGCCATTCGGGACTGGATCCCTACGAGCAGTACTTC	CASSHSGLDPYEQYF
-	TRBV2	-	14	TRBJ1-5	TGTGCCAGCAGCCCGTTCAGCCGGGATCAGCCCCAGCATTTT	CASSPFSRDQPQHF
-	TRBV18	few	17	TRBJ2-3	TGTGCCAGCTCACCACGGCCCGGGAGATCTAGCACAGATACGCAGTATTTT	CASSPRPGRSSTDTQYF
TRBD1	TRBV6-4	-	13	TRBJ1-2	TGTGCCAGCAGTAATAAGGGGGCGGGAGGCTACACCTTC	CASSNKGAGGYTF
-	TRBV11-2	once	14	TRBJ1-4	TGTGCCAGCAGCTTAGCAGGGTACAATGAAAAACTGTTTTTT	CASSLAGYNEKLFF
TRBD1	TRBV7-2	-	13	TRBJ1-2	TGTGCCAGCAGCGCCCAGGGGGCCGATGGCTACACCTTC	CASSAQGADGYTF
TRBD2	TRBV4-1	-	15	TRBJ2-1	TGCGCCAGCAGCCAAACGCTAGCGGGAGACGTAGAGCAGTTCTTC	CASSQTLAGDVEQFF
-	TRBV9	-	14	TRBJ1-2	TGTGCCAGCAGCGTAGATGGCAGGCTCTATGGCTACACCTTC	CASSVDGRLYGYTF
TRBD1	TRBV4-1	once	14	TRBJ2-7	TGCGCCAGCAGTCCTAGGCAGGGGGATTACGAGCAGTACTTC	CASSPRQGDYEQYF
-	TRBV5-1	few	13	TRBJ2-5	TGCGCCAGCAGCTTGAGGCTAGAAGAGACCCAGTACTTC	CASSLRLEETQYF
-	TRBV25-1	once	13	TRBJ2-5	TGTGCCACCGGGGACTGGGGCGGGGAGACCCAGTACTTC	CATGDWGGETQYF